A single sample gave rise to the 2 T cell receptor beta chains below, sequenced in a study of T-cell memory formation after mild COVID-19. From the 5' RACE reads, TCRdb called clonotypes with MiXCR, one entry per CDR3 protein. This table has almost 250,000 distinct CDR3 sequences, approximately 15% appearing once. The sequenced material came from PBMCs or a T cell subset sorted from them (not recorded which). The receptor source for this set is an adult woman who had mild COVID-19 (a few samples of this study predate the infection). Cell type and time point are not known.

This clonotype was detected only a few times. The V call is TRBV14, the J call TRBJ2-3; D gene uncertain. Trimming took off 1 base at V and 4 bases at J, with 3 bases between the two ends. The CDR3 contains 12 residues. Germline CDR1 reads SGHDN; CDR2 reads FVKESK. CDR3 nucleotides: TGTGCCAGCAGCCAAGCAGCAGATACGCAGTATTTT. Amino acids: CASSQAADTQYF.

Note on this clonotype: One end of the junction is discordant with germline, which a read error may explain. This chain joins TRBV6-6 and TRBJ2-7; no clear D gene. Germline CDR1 reads MNHNY; CDR2 reads SVGAGI (reference sequence). The CDR3 covers 13 residues. The CDR3, as DNA: TGTTCCAGCAGTGGGATTAATCCGCGGCAGCAGTACTTC. This codes for CSSSGINPRQQYF.